These 28 T cell receptor beta chains were all obtained from the same sample, sequenced in a study of cytomegalovirus exposure and HLA in healthy donors. PCR employed 60 Vbeta and 13 Jbeta primers. Measured with immunoSEQ multiplex PCR; TCRdb has only the in-frame clones, and not every one. The sample yields roughly 110,000 clones, around three quarters seen once. Sequencing input: PBMCs. Receptor source: a female donor in good health and CMV-seronegative.

This clone turned up a few times. The chain has TRBV27 and TRBJ2-3; maybe TRBD2 (5 bases). The CDR3 has 15 residues. V was pared by 3 bases and J by 4 bases, with 14 bases between. Germline V gives CDR1 MNHEY, CDR2 SMNVEV (reference sequence). The DNA of the CDR3 is TGTGCCAGCAGTTTGAGCGGCGGGTCATCAGATACGCAGTATTTT. It specifies CASSLSGGSSDTQYF.

This rearrangement joins TRBV2 to TRBJ2-3; D remains ambiguous. Germline V gene lookup returns CDR1 SNHLY and CDR2 FYNNEI. Trimming pared 3 bases from V and 0 bases from J, leaving 4 bases between. CDR3 length: 13 amino acids. CDR3 sequence: CASSDFSTDTQYF. The CDR3 region has the DNA TGTGCCAGCAGTGACTTTAGCACAGATACGCAGTATTTT.

The chain couples TRBV7-9 to TRBJ2-1, with TRBD1 identical over 9 bases. Germline V gene data show CDR1 as SEHNR and CDR2 as FQNEAQ (reference sequence). V was clipped by 5 bases and J by 5 bases; unmatched bases: 10. The CDR3 sequence is 16 residues long. This CDR3 is CASSRRRDRDHNEQFF. The CDR3 coding sequence is TGTGCCAGCAGCCGGCGCCGGGACAGGGACCACAATGAGCAGTTCTTC.

This clone was observed a few times. The chain has TRBV6-4 and TRBJ2-3; D is possibly TRBD1 (6 bases). Per germline, CDR1 MRHNA and CDR2 SNTAGT. The CDR3 has 15 residues. V shed 4 bases and J shed 1 base, with 12 bases lying between them. The CDR3, as DNA: TGTGCCAGCAGTGGGGCGGCAGGGGGCACAGATACGCAGTATTTT. This codes for CASSGAAGGTDTQYF.

This clone was recorded only once. CDR3 in DNA: TGCAGCGTTATCAGGGGTAGGTGGACTGAAGCTTTCTTT. Translating it yields CSVIRGRWTEAFF. V is TRBV29-1 and J is TRBJ1-1; weak D call: TRBD1 (6 bases). Per germline, CDR1 SQVTM and CDR2 ANQGSEA. The CDR3 contains 13 residues. V shed 5 bases and J shed 5 bases, with 15 bases lying between them.

The genes are TRBV25-1 and TRBJ1-6; TRBD1 matches 8 bases. CDR3 size: 12 residues. J lost 14 bases, V lost 8 bases, and 8 bases had no gene match. Germline V gene lookup returns CDR1 MGHDK and CDR2 SYGVNS. CDR3 coding DNA: TGTGCCAGCCCTGGACAGGGCAGGGCCCTCCACTTT. The encoded protein is CASPGQGRALHF.

The chain links TRBV9 to TRBJ2-7; the D gene is possibly TRBD1 (6 bases). Trimming removed 0 bases from V and 3 bases from J, with 13 bases in between. CDR1 and CDR2 (germline): SGDLS, YYNGEE. This CDR3 spans 15 amino acids. The CDR3 sequence: CASSVAPRQDYEQYF. DNA of the CDR3: TGTGCCAGCAGCGTAGCCCCCCGACAGGACTACGAGCAGTACTTC.

This clone showed up just a few times. The chain uses TRBV19 and TRBJ2-7, with D perhaps matching TRBD1 (6 bases). Trimming pared 3 bases from V and 6 bases from J, leaving 15 bases between. The CDR3 is 14 residues long. Germline V lookup: CDR1 LNHDA, CDR2 SQIVND (reference sequence). This chain's CDR3 is CASSIRQDVGEQYF. In DNA form, the CDR3 reads TGTGCCAGTAGTATCAGACAGGACGTAGGCGAGCAGTACTTC.

The chain couples TRBV5-4 to TRBJ2-1; the match to TRBD2 covers 7 bases. The ends lost 5 bases at V and 3 bases at J; junction bases unmatched: 2. In germline, CDR1 is SGHNT, CDR2 YYREEE (reference sequence). The CDR3 covers 13 residues. The DNA for the CDR3 is TGTGCCAGCAGTGCGGGGGACTACAATGAGCAGTTCTTC. Its translation is CASSAGDYNEQFF.

The chain combines TRBV19 with TRBJ1-4; D gene uncertain. The germline gives CDR1 LNHDA, CDR2 SQIVND (reference sequence). The CDR3 is 15 residues long. V was trimmed by 5 bases and J by 0 bases, leaving 10 bases between them. Written as DNA, the CDR3 is TGTGCCAGTAGTGGAGGAGTTGCAACTAATGAAAAACTGTTTTTT. Translation: CASSGGVATNEKLFF.

The chain links TRBV6-6 to TRBJ2-2; possible D gene TRBD1, 6 bases. With 5 bases removed from V and 5 bases from J, the gap between germline ends came to 15 bases. The length of the CDR3 is 15 residues. Germline loops: CDR1 MNHNY, CDR2 SVGAGI (reference sequence). The CDR3 spells CASSISDRRTGELFF. CDR3 nucleotide sequence: TGTGCCAGCAGTATCTCGGACAGAAGGACCGGGGAGCTGTTTTTT.

The J gene is TRBJ2-3, the V gene TRBV11-3, with D unresolved. Trimming left V 1 base short and J 0 bases short, with 8 bases between. CDR3 length: 15 residues. Germline V gene sequence: CDR1 SGHNT, CDR2 YENEEA. As DNA, the CDR3 is TGTGCCAGCAGCTTAGTATACAATAGCACAGATACGCAGTATTTT. The encoded protein is CASSLVYNSTDTQYF.

This clone has more than one count but fewer than ten. Here the CDR3 reads CASSLAQVAASTDTQYF. The CDR3 DNA reads as TGTGCCAGCAGCTTAGCCCAAGTGGCGGCTAGCACAGATACGCAGTATTTT. V is TRBV13 and J is TRBJ2-3; no clear D gene. Germline V gives CDR1 PRHDT, CDR2 FYEKMQ (reference sequence). This CDR3 contains 17 residues. V was pared by 1 base and J by 0 bases, with 14 bases between. Supplemented by reference TRBV13 and TRBJ2-3, the full variable domain reads AAGVIQSPRHLIKEKRETATLKCYPIPRHDTVYWYQQGPGQDPQFLISFYEKMQSDKGSIPDRFSAQQFSDYHSELNMSSLELGDSALYFCASSLAQVAASTDTQYFGPGTRLTVL.

V usage is TRBV7-6 and J usage is TRBJ2-1; 7 bases are shared with TRBD1. Germline CDR1 SGHVS, CDR2 FNYEAQ. The CDR3 contains 19 residues. Trimming cost V 1 base and J 6 bases; bases outside gene matches: 18. The CDR3 loop reads CASSLVGGVCRQGVNEQFF. The CDR3 nucleotides are TGTGCCAGCAGCTTAGTCGGTGGGGTTTGTCGACAGGGTGTCAATGAGCAGTTCTTC.

This clone was seen only a few times. J is TRBJ1-1 and V is TRBV27; 7 positions match TRBD1. Germline trimming cut 1 base from V and 6 bases from J; bases unmatched to any gene: 2. CDR1 MNHEY and CDR2 SMNVEV come from the germline V gene (reference sequence). The CDR3 covers 13 residues. The CDR3 is CASSLYRGAEAFF. CDR3 sequence (DNA): TGTGCCAGCAGTTTATACAGGGGTGCTGAAGCTTTCTTT.

This chain connects TRBV7-9 to TRBJ2-7; maybe TRBD1 (5 bases). The CDR3 is made up of 12 amino acids. Germline assignment: CDR1 SEHNR and CDR2 FQNEAQ (reference sequence). Deletions cut 4 bases from V and 3 bases from J, with 7 bases between. The CDR3 loop reads CASSSQGYEQYF. CDR3 bases: TGTGCCAGCAGCTCGCAGGGCTACGAGCAGTACTTC.

The genes are TRBV10-1 and TRBJ1-6; 7 bases match TRBD1. There are 17 residues in the CDR3. Trimming cost V 8 bases and J 3 bases; bases outside gene matches: 13. Germline V lookup: CDR1 WNHNN, CDR2 SYGVQD (reference sequence). CDR3 sequence: CASPVTGDSDYNSPLHF. The CDR3 DNA sequence: TGCGCCAGCCCTGTCACGGGGGACAGCGACTATAATTCACCCCTCCACTTT.

The chain recombines TRBV7-6 with TRBJ2-7, with 7 bases that match TRBD2. The CDR3 loop spans 15 amino acids. CDR1 and CDR2 (germline): SGHVS, FNYEAQ. V gave up 0 bases and J gave up 3 bases; unmatched junction bases: 5. The CDR3 DNA reads TGTGCCAGCAGCTTAGCGGGGACGGGGGGCTACGAGCAGTACTTC. This gives the protein CASSLAGTGGYEQYF. Full variable domain (rest looked up from reference TRBV7-6 and TRBJ2-7): GAGVSQSPRYKVTKRGQDVALRCDPISGHVSLYWYRQALGQGPEFLTYFNYEAQQDKSGLPNDRFSAERPEGSISTLTIQRTEQRDSAMYRCASSLAGTGGYEQYFGPGTRLTVT.

V and J are TRBV7-8 and TRBJ2-2, with D possibly matching TRBD1 (6 bases). Germline V gene sequence: CDR1 SGHVS, CDR2 FQNEAQ. V gave up 1 base and J gave up 3 bases, with 12 bases separating them. This CDR3 is built from 16 residues. The CDR3 DNA is TGTGCCAGCAGCTTAGTGCAGGGGACGGACACCGGGGAGCTGTTTTTT. Translated: CASSLVQGTDTGELFF.

V is TRBV7-2 and J is TRBJ1-1; weak D call: TRBD1 (5 bases). Germline V gene sequence: CDR1 SGHTA, CDR2 FQGNSA. V gave up 8 bases and J gave up 3 bases, with 10 bases separating them. This CDR3 spans 12 amino acids. The CDR3 DNA is TGTGCCAGCTCGGTAGGGGACACTGAAGCTTTCTTT. Protein sequence: CASSVGDTEAFF. The full variable domain, rest sourced from reference TRBV7-2 and TRBJ1-1, is GAGVSQSPSNKVTEKGKDVELRCDPISGHTALYWYRQSLGQGLEFLIYFQGNSAPDKSGLPSDRFSAERTGGSVSTLTIQRTQQEDSAVYLCASSVGDTEAFFGQGTRLTVV.

The gene calls are TRBV6-4 and TRBJ1-2, with D perhaps TRBD1 (5 bases). V gave up 4 bases and J gave up 4 bases, with 19 bases separating them. The germline V gene has CDR1 MRHNA and CDR2 SNTAGT. There are 16 residues in the CDR3. The CDR3, as DNA: TGTGCCAGCAGTGCTCAGGGAGGGATAGGGGTCTATGGCTACACCTTC. The encoded protein is CASSAQGGIGVYGYTF.

The rearrangement uses TRBV5-6 and TRBJ1-1, with 7 bases aligning to TRBD1. CDR1 is SGHDT and CDR2 is YYEEEE in the germline V gene. Unmatched junction bases numbered 7, after V lost 4 bases and J lost 1 base. The CDR3 length is 15 residues. CDR3 bases: TGTGCCAGCAGCAGGCCGGGACAGAGGAACACTGAAGCTTTCTTT. Translated: CASSRPGQRNTEAFF.

J is TRBJ2-1 and V is TRBV19; TRBD2 is a possible D gene (6 bases). The CDR3 length is 15 residues. CDR1 is LNHDA and CDR2 is SQIVND in the germline V gene (reference sequence). The V end lost 6 bases, the J end lost 0 bases, and 12 bases lay between the germline ends. In DNA form, the CDR3 reads TGTGCCAGTAGGGAGGGTCCGAGCTCCTACAATGAGCAGTTCTTC. Translated, it gives CASREGPSSYNEQFF. Complete variable domain (other parts from reference TRBV19 and TRBJ2-1): DGGITQSPKYLFRKEGQNVTLSCEQNLNHDAMYWYRQDPGQGLRLIYYSQIVNDFQKGDIAEGYSVSREKKESFPLTVTSAQKNPTAFYLCASREGPSSYNEQFFGPGTRLTVL.

The chain combines TRBV19 with TRBJ2-7, with unresolved D. This CDR3 region has 13 residues. The V end lost 2 bases, the J end lost 4 bases, and 9 bases lay between the germline ends. The germline gives CDR1 LNHDA, CDR2 SQIVND (reference sequence). The CDR3 bases are TGTGCCAGTAGTATAAGTTTAGATTACGAGCAGTACTTC. It codes for CASSISLDYEQYF.

The V gene is TRBV6-1, the J gene TRBJ2-5, with 9 nucleotides matching TRBD1. The germline V gene has CDR1 MNHNS and CDR2 SASEGT. The CDR3 consists of 13 residues. The junction had 5 bases not matched to a gene; V was cut back by 7 bases and J by 5 bases. CDR3 amino acids: CASILTGGETQYF. CDR3 in DNA: TGTGCCAGCATCCTGACAGGGGGTGAGACCCAGTACTTC.

The rearrangement joins TRBV5-4 to TRBJ2-2; D perhaps matches TRBD1 (8 bases). V lost 0 bases and J lost 6, with 18 bases in between. In germline, CDR1 is SGHNT, CDR2 YYREEE (reference sequence). The CDR3 spans 17 residues. The CDR3 loop reads CASSLAPRTGRAGELFF. Written as DNA, the CDR3 is TGTGCCAGCAGCTTGGCCCCGAGGACAGGGAGGGCCGGGGAGCTGTTTTTT.

The chain couples TRBV29-1 to TRBJ2-7, with D maybe TRBD1 (5 bases). The V end was cut by 1 base, the J end by 2 bases, with 9 bases between. There are 13 residues in the CDR3. Germline V CDR1 and CDR2: SQVTM, ANQGSEA. The CDR3 DNA reads as TGCAGCGTTGAAGGGGGCGCTCCCTACGAGCAGTACTTC. This encodes CSVEGGAPYEQYF.

CDR3 region: CASSHKTYEQYF. CDR3 DNA sequence: TGTGCCAGCAGCCACAAGACCTACGAGCAGTACTTC. The chain carries TRBV7-8 and TRBJ2-7, with D unresolved. The CDR3 loop spans 12 amino acids. Germline V gene lookup returns CDR1 SGHVS and CDR2 FQNEAQ. Trimming pared 5 bases from V and 2 bases from J, leaving 7 bases between.